A single T cell receptor (beta chain) is shown here with its context. The record originates from a study of blood T cell repertoires in COVID-19. Overall study: Both acute and convalescent COVID-19 samples were obtained from the United States, Italy and Spain. T cells, B-cell-depleted T cells, or PBMCs supplied cDNA or gDNA.

In the study's own analysis: Nucleated cell number was recorded as an estimate derived from reference gene primer amplification. Method: immunoSEQ multiplex PCR; TCRdb's copy keeps in-frame clones and lacks some. V and J calls and clone size are as listed in that table; D and trimming were resolved from the DNA. This sample has about 370,000 clones, with 85% to 90% found just once. The TCR was taken from a man aged 18-30 years with active or convalescent COVID-19. Sequenced: peripheral blood.

The CDR3 nucleotides read TGTGCCAGCAGCCGGCAAGGGGGCGGAAACACCATATATTTT. It specifies CASSRQGGGNTIYF. The V call is TRBV28, the J call TRBJ1-3; 7 positions agree with TRBD1. Looked up from germline, CDR1 is MDHEN and CDR2 is SYDVKM. V was clipped by 6 bases and J by 4 bases; unmatched bases: 6. CDR3 length equals 14 residues.